This is a list of T cell receptor beta chains from one sample in a study of blood T cell repertoires in COVID-19. The repertoire was sequenced with immunoSEQ multiplex PCR; TCRdb's copy has only in-frame clones and lacks some. This table holds 65,000 to 100,000 clones, about 90% found once. Material for sequencing was peripheral blood. The receptors were gathered from an elderly woman with acute or convalescent COVID-19. The CDR3 runs from the conserved cysteine through the conserved F or W. A D gene is named only where the DNA matches it firmly. Clone size is given for some rows only: seen once, a few or many times, or a class if the clone is expanded.

cdr3_nt: TGCGCCAGCAGCGTTCAGGGTACCGGGGAGCTGTTTTTT
cdr3_aa: CASSVQGTGELFF
clone_size: .
v_call: TRBV5-1
d_call: .
j_call: TRBJ2-2

cdr3_nt: TGTGCCAGCAGCCGACAGGGATCGAACACCGGGGAGCTGTTTTTT
cdr3_aa: CASSRQGSNTGELFF
clone_size: few
v_call: TRBV6-2/TRBV6-3
d_call: TRBD1
j_call: TRBJ2-2

cdr3_nt: TGTGCCAGTAGCCAGGGGGGACAAAGGAACACTGAAGCTTTCTTT
cdr3_aa: CASSQGGQRNTEAFF
clone_size: .
v_call: TRBV19
d_call: TRBD1
j_call: TRBJ1-1

cdr3_nt: TGCGCCAGCAGCCTTAGTAGGGGGACGAACACTGAAGCTTTCTTT
cdr3_aa: CASSLSRGTNTEAFF
clone_size: .
v_call: TRBV4-3
d_call: .
j_call: TRBJ1-1

cdr3_nt: TGTGCCAGCAGCTTCGCGGGGGGGCCTGGCAATGAGCAGTTCTTC
cdr3_aa: CASSFAGGPGNEQFF
clone_size: once
v_call: TRBV9
d_call: TRBD2
j_call: TRBJ2-1

cdr3_nt: TGTGCCAGCAGCCACAGGCCGGTTTACTCTGGGGCCAACGTCCTGACTTTC
cdr3_aa: CASSHRPVYSGANVLTF
clone_size: .
v_call: TRBV3-1/TRBV3-2
d_call: .
j_call: TRBJ2-6

cdr3_nt: TGTGCCTGGAGTGCCATTAGCGGGTTCCAAGAGACCCAGTACTTC
cdr3_aa: CAWSAISGFQETQYF
clone_size: .
v_call: TRBV30
d_call: TRBD2
j_call: TRBJ2-5

cdr3_nt: TGTGCCAGTAGCCAAGCGGCGCCGTACGAGCAGTACTTC
cdr3_aa: CASSQAAPYEQYF
clone_size: .
v_call: TRBV19
d_call: .
j_call: TRBJ2-7

cdr3_nt: TGCAGTTCAGGCGGGGGGGAGACCCAGTACTTC
cdr3_aa: CSSGGGETQYF
clone_size: .
v_call: TRBV20-1
d_call: TRBD2
j_call: TRBJ2-5

cdr3_nt: TGTGCCAGCAGCGGACTGACAGGGGTTAACGGGGAGCTGTTTTTT
cdr3_aa: CASSGLTGVNGELFF
clone_size: once
v_call: TRBV9
d_call: TRBD1
j_call: TRBJ2-2

cdr3_nt: TGTGCCAGCAGCCGTAGCGGGAGGGCTCGGGAGACCCAGTACTTC
cdr3_aa: CASSRSGRARETQYF
clone_size: .
v_call: TRBV7-8
d_call: TRBD2
j_call: TRBJ2-5

cdr3_nt: TGTGCCAGCAGCTTAACGGGAGGGCCAGATACGCAGTATTTT
cdr3_aa: CASSLTGGPDTQYF
clone_size: .
v_call: TRBV7-9
d_call: TRBD2
j_call: TRBJ2-3

cdr3_nt: TGTGCCAGCAAAACAGGGGGCGCTTTTGAAGCTTTCTTT
cdr3_aa: CASKTGGAFEAFF
clone_size: .
v_call: TRBV5-4
d_call: TRBD1
j_call: TRBJ1-1

cdr3_nt: TGTGCCTGGAGCCCGGGACTAGCGCGTAACAATGAGCAGTTCTTC
cdr3_aa: CAWSPGLARNNEQFF
clone_size: .
v_call: TRBV30
d_call: TRBD2
j_call: TRBJ2-1

cdr3_nt: TGTGCCAGCGGCAAAGGGGGGGTCGCCTACGAGCAGTACTTC
cdr3_aa: CASGKGGVAYEQYF
clone_size: .
v_call: TRBV7-9
d_call: .
j_call: TRBJ2-7